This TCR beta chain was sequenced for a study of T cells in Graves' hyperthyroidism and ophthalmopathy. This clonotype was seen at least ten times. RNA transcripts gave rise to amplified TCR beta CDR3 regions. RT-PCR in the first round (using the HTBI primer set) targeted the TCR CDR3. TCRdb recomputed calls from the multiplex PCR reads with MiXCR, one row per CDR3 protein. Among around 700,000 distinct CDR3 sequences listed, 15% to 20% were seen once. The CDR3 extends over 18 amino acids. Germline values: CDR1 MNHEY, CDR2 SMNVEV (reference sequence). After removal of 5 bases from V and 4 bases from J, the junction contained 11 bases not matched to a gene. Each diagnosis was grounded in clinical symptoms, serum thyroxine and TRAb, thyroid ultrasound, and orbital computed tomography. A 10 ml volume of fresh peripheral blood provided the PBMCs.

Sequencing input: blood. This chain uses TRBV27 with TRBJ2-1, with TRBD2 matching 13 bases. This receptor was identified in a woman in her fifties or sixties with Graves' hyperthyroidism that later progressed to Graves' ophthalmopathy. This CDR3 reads CASSPGLAGRTGYNEQFF. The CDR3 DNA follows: TGTGCCAGCAGTCCGGGACTAGCGGGGAGGACGGGATACAATGAGCAGTTCTTC.